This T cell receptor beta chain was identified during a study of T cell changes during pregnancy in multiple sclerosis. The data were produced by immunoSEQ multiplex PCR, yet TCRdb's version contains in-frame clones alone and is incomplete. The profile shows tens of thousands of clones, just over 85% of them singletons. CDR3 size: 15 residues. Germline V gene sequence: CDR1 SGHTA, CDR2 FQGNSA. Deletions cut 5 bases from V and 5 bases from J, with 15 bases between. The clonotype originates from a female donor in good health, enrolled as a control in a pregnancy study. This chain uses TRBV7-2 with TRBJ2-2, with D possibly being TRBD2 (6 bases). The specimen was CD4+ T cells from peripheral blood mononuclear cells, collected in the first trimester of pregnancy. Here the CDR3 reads CASSNRDFYTGELFF. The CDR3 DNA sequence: TGTGCCAGCAGCAATCGGGACTTCTATACCGGGGAGCTGTTTTTT.